The T cell receptor (beta chain) under discussion was sequenced for a study of tissue T cells after allogeneic stem cell transplantation. Assay: immunoSEQ multiplex PCR; the TCRdb copy retains only in-frame clones and omits some. The data show 2,000 to 2,500 clones, 40% to 55% seen once. Whole-study results and caveats: In patients and mice, blood and spleen missed much of tissue repertoire. Limitations included a small, clinically heterogeneous cohort and limited sampling depth.

Regarding this clone: Its antigen is undetermined. These gene names are mouse names. The read gets to within 1 residue of the CDR3 end, and the germline J gene fills in the rest.

The time point denotes: mouse harvest day 14 after allogeneic transplant. Mouse grafts combined 10^7 T-cell-depleted bone marrow cells with 10^6 splenic CD5+ T cells. CDR3 length: 13 amino acids. The V and J ends lost 1 base and 3 bases respectively, with 5 bases between them. Germline V gene lookup returns CDR1 KGHPV and CDR2 FQNQEV (reference sequence). This clonotype originated in a female BALB/c mouse given C57BL/6 T cells with graft-versus-host disease after an allogeneic hematopoietic cell transplant. Input material: gut tissue. The V and J genes are TRBV26 and TRBJ2-5; no definite D call. The CDR3 loop reads CASSLYSQDTQYF. The part of the CDR3 DNA that was read is TGTGCCAGCAGTCTGTACAGTCAAGACACCCAGTAC.